This T cell receptor (beta chain) came from a study of blood T cell repertoires in COVID-19. On the study more broadly: The United States, Italy and Spain supplied acute and convalescent COVID-19 samples. T cells, B-cell-depleted T cells, or PBMCs supplied cDNA or gDNA.

Patients in Seattle were enrolled during active infection, then followed longitudinally. The authors' processing: Estimation of nucleated cell counts relied on the amplification of reference gene primers. Some clones are missing from TCRdb's copy, which holds only in-frame ones; the method was immunoSEQ multiplex PCR. V, J and clone size were drawn from that table, and D and trimming were deduced from the DNA. The sample includes some 80,000 clones, 70% to 90% of them seen just once. Germline lookup yields CDR1 SGDLS and CDR2 YYNGEE. The germline V and J ends were trimmed by 3 bases and 0 bases, with 12 bases remaining between them. The CDR3 is made up of 16 amino acids.

V usage is TRBV9 and J usage is TRBJ1-4; D is undetermined. This TCR was sampled from a man aged 55 to 69 with COVID-19, enrolled during active disease. The sample was peripheral blood. CDR3 sequence reads: CASSGSGLSTNEKLFF. CDR3 nucleotides: TGTGCCAGCAGCGGATCCGGGTTGTCAACTAATGAAAAACTGTTTTTT.